The clone carrying this TCR beta chain was seen ten or more times. Time point of the sample: pre-sensitization, week 0. Sample treatment: therapeutic diphenylcyclopropenone sensitization with weekly scalp DPC. The data belong to a study of human T cells and chemical hapten exposure. CDR3 size: 12 residues. CDR1 is DFQATT, CDR2 SNEGSKA, per germline (reference sequence). V trimming: 8 bases; J trimming: 6 bases; junction bases outside the gene matches: 8. TCRdb independently ran MiXCR on the RACE reads; one entry per CDR3 protein. The sample lists around 260,000 distinct CDR3 sequences; around 9.3% were seen once.

V usage is TRBV20-1 and J usage is TRBJ1-2; the match to TRBD1 covers 8 bases. The sample was whole blood, taken in connection with sensitization to the hapten diphenylcyclopropenone (DPC). The origin of this receptor is a woman between 35 and 50 years old with alopecia areata. Some clones in this sample may be carry-over from other donors' samples. The CDR3 reads CSSPQGGNGYTF. CDR3 in DNA: TGCAGTTCACCACAGGGGGGCAATGGCTACACCTTC.